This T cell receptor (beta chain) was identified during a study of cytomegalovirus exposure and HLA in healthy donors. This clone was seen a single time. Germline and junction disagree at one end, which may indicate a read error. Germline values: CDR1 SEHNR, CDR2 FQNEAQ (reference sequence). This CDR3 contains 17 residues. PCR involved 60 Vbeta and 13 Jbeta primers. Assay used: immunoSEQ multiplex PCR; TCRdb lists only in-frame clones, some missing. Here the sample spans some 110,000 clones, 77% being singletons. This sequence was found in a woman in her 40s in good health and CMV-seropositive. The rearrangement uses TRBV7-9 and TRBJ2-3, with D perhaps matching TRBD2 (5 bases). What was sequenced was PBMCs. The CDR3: CASSLSAMNPSTNTQYF. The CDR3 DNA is TGTGCCAGCAGCTTAAGCGCCATGAATCCTAGCACAAATACGCAGTATTTT. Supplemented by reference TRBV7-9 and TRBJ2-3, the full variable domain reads DTGVSQNPRHKITKRGQNVTFRCDPISEHNRLYWYRQTLGQGPEFLTYFQNEAQLEKSRLLSDRFSAERPKGSFSTLEIQRTEQGDSAMYLCASSLSAMNPSTNTQYFGPGTRLTVL.